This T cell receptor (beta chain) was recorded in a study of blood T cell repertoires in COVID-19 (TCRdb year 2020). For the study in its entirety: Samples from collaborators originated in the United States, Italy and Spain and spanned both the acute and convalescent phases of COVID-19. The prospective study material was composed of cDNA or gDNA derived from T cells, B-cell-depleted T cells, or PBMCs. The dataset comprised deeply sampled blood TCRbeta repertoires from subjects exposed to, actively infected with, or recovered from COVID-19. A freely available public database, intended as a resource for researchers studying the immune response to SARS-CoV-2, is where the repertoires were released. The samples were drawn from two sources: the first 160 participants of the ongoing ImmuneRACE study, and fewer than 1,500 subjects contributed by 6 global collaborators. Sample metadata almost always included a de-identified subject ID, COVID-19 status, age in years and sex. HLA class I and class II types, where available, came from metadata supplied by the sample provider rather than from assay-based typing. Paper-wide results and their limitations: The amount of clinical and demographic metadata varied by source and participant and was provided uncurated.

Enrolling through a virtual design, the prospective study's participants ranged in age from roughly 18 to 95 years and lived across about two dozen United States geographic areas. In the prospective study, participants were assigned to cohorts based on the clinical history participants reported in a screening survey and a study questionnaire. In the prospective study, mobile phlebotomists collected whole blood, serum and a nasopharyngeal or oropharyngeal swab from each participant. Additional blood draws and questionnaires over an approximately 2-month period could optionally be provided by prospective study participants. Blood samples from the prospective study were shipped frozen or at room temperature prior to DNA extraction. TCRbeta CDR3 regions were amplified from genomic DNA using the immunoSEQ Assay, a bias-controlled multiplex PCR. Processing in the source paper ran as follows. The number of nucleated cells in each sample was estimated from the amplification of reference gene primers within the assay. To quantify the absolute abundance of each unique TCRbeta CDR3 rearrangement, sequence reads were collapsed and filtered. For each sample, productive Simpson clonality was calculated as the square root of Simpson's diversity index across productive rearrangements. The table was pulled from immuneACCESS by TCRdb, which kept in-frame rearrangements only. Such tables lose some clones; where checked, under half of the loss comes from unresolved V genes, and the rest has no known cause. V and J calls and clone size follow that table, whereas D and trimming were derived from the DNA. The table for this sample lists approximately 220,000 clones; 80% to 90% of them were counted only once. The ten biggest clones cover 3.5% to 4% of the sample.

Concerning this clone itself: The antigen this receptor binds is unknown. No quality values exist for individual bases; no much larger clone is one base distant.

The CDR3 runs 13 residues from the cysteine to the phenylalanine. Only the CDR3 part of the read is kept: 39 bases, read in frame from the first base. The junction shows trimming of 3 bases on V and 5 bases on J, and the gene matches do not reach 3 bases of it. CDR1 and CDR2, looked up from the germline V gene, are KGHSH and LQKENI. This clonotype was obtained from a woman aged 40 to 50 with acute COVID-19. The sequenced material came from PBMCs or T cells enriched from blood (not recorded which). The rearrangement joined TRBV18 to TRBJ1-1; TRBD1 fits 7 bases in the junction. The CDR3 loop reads CASSPDRTTEAFF. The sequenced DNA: TGTGCCAGCTCACCGGACAGGACAACTGAAGCTTTCTTT.